This TCR beta chain was identified in a study of blood T cells in healthy people across ages. Trimming took off 3 bases at V and 9 bases at J, with 15 bases between the two ends. The CDR3 is made up of 14 amino acids. Germline V gene lookup returns CDR1 MGHRA and CDR2 YSYEKL. This clonotype was counted a few times. What it recognizes is unknown. It was approximately 10 milliliters of peripheral blood that were drawn from each donor. With a J-beta primer mix and a sample-barcoded 5' primer, a second PCR ran roughly 7 to 11 cycles. Each CDR3 protein is one row after TCRdb ran MiXCR on the 5' RACE reads. This table holds about 1,400,000 distinct CDR3 sequences, approximately 59% found once. General study results and limits: More naive CD4+ cells and higher diversity marked long-lived donors relative to aged donors. Considered underestimates were the diversity estimates obtained from one million T cells.

The sequence derives from a man aged 18-30 years in good health. Sequenced: blood. The chain joins TRBV4-1 to TRBJ2-1, with a weak D call TRBD2 (6 bases). This chain's CDR3 is CASSQVADQGEQFF. DNA for the CDR3: TGCGCCAGCAGCCAGGTAGCGGATCAGGGTGAGCAGTTCTTC.